These 22 T cell receptor beta chains share one sample of origin, sequenced in a study of early T cells in non-severe SARS-CoV-2 infection. Each CDR3 protein gets one entry after TCRdb re-called the 5' RACE reads with MiXCR. Of over 30,000 distinct CDR3 sequences listed, about 6.5% are singletons. Source material: whole blood. These receptor sequences come from an adult who was a healthcare worker with PCR-confirmed SARS-CoV-2 infection or an uninfected control (not recorded which).

This clonotype was recorded at least ten times. CDR3 in amino acids: CASRGDRVTYEQYF. The CDR3 DNA sequence: TGTGCCAGCAGGGGGGACAGGGTTACGTACGAGCAGTACTTC. The V gene is TRBV28, the J gene TRBJ2-7; 9 bases align to TRBD1. V shed 6 bases, J shed 4 bases, and the junction held 7 bases outside the gene matches. Germline lookup yields CDR1 MDHEN and CDR2 SYDVKM. This CDR3 is 14 amino acids long.

This clonotype was observed at least ten times. V is TRBV29-1 and J is TRBJ2-5; TRBD1 might be the D (6 bases). CDR1 is SQVTM, CDR2 ANQGSEA, per germline. V was pared by 6 bases and J by 5 bases, with 13 bases between. The CDR3 runs to 12 residues. The CDR3 loop reads CSVVGGRETQYF. In nucleotides, the CDR3 is TGCAGCGTGGTTGGGGGCCGGGAGACCCAGTACTTC. Full variable domain (outside the CDR3, taken from reference TRBV29-1 and TRBJ2-5): SAVISQKPSRDICQRGTSLTIQCQVDSQVTMMFWYRQQPGQSLTLIATANQGSEATYESGFVIDKFPISRPNLTFSTLTVSNMSPEDSSIYLCSVVGGRETQYFGPGTRLLVL.

This clonotype was seen many times. J is TRBJ1-5 and V is TRBV9, with D maybe TRBD1 (5 bases). V was pared by 4 bases and J by 0 bases, with 14 bases between. Per germline, CDR1 SGDLS and CDR2 YYNGEE. The CDR3 has 16 amino acids. This CDR3 is CASSQRQIDSNQPQHF. The CDR3 DNA reads as TGTGCCAGCAGCCAACGACAGATAGATAGCAATCAGCCCCAGCATTTT.

This clonotype appeared many times. The chain links TRBV6-6 to TRBJ2-5, with TRBD2 matching 9 bases. The CDR3 contains 15 residues. V lost 4 bases and J lost 1; bases outside the gene matches: 4. Germline CDR1 reads MNHNY; CDR2 reads SVGAGI (reference sequence). CDR3 DNA: TGTGCCAGCAGTTTCTCTAGCGGGGCCCAAGAGACCCAGTACTTC. Amino acids: CASSFSSGAQETQYF.

The sample holds many counts of this clonotype. The chain is built from TRBV28 and TRBJ2-7; D tentatively reads TRBD1 or TRBD2 (5 bases each). CDR3 length: 14 amino acids. The V end lost 2 bases, the J end lost 2 bases, and 10 bases lay between the germline ends. Looked up from germline, CDR1 is MDHEN and CDR2 is SYDVKM. Written as DNA, the CDR3 is TGTGCCAGCAGTTTACAGGGAGTCACCTACGAGCAGTACTTC. Translation: CASSLQGVTYEQYF.

This clonotype was seen ten or more times. V usage is TRBV28 and J usage is TRBJ2-3; the D is unclear. V lost 4 bases and J 5 bases, leaving 7 bases between the germline ends. From germline, CDR1 is MDHEN and CDR2 SYDVKM. The CDR3 totals 12 residues. CDR3 sequence: CASSSRVDTQYF. As DNA, the CDR3 is TGTGCCAGCAGTTCAAGGGTAGATACGCAGTATTTT.

This rearrangement joins TRBV11-2 to TRBJ2-4, with 8 bases aligning to TRBD1. The J segment lost 0 bases and the V segment lost 5 bases, leaving 6 bases of the junction unmatched. This CDR3 has 16 residues. Germline V gene data show CDR1 as SGHAT and CDR2 as FQNNGV. The CDR3 is CASSTQGALAKNIQYF. The CDR3, as DNA: TGTGCCAGCAGCACCCAGGGGGCCCTAGCCAAAAACATTCAGTACTTC.

This clonotype was counted at least ten times. The V call is TRBV7-9, the J call TRBJ1-4; D not resolved. Germline CDR1 is SEHNR and CDR2 is FQNEAQ (reference sequence). The V end was cut by 5 bases, the J end by 4 bases, with 2 bases between. This CDR3 has 11 residues. In nucleotides, the CDR3 is TGTGCCAGCAGCCTTAATGAAAAACTGTTTTTT. This encodes CASSLNEKLFF.

This clonotype was counted a few times. CDR3 region: CSVVGGGQSSYNEQFF. The DNA of the CDR3 is TGCAGCGTTGTCGGCGGGGGACAGAGCTCCTACAATGAGCAGTTCTTC. The J gene is TRBJ2-1, the V gene TRBV29-1, with D tentatively TRBD1 or TRBD2 (7 bases each). CDR1 SQVTM and CDR2 ANQGSEA come from the germline V gene. V was cut by 4 bases and J by 0 bases, with 16 bases left in between. This CDR3 is built from 16 residues.

This clonotype was found many times. V usage is TRBV28 and J usage is TRBJ2-7; 9 nucleotides align to TRBD1. CDR3 length equals 14 residues. Unmatched junction bases numbered 2, after V lost 4 bases and J lost 1 base. CDR1 and CDR2 from the germline V gene are MDHEN and SYDVKM. The CDR3 here is CASSSGTGSYEQYF. CDR3 nucleotides: TGTGCCAGCAGTTCCGGGACAGGGTCCTACGAGCAGTACTTC.

The sample holds many counts of this clonotype. The rearrangement uses TRBV28 and TRBJ2-7; D might be TRBD2 (7 bases). Trimming took off 5 bases at V and 5 bases at J, with 19 bases between the two ends. The germline CDR1 and CDR2 sequences are MDHEN and SYDVKM. The CDR3 contains 15 residues. The CDR3 bases are TGTGCCAGCAGTAGGGGGAGGGGCCAGTCCCACGAGCAGTACTTC. Protein product: CASSRGRGQSHEQYF.

This clonotype was seen many times. This sequence joins TRBV28 and TRBJ2-7; a weak D match, TRBD2 (5 bases). Germline CDR1 reads MDHEN; CDR2 reads SYDVKM. The CDR3 runs 15 residues. V dropped 7 bases and J dropped 2 bases, with 18 bases sitting between them. CDR3 bases: TGTGCCAGCACCCGGTCACAGTTCGGGACCTACGAGCAGTACTTC. Translation gives CASTRSQFGTYEQYF.

This clonotype was seen repeatedly, ten times or more. J is TRBJ2-7 and V is TRBV20-1; perhaps TRBD1 as D (5 bases). The germline V gene has CDR1 DFQATT and CDR2 SNEGSKA (reference sequence). This CDR3 is built from 14 residues. V was shortened by 5 bases and J by 1 base, with 15 bases between the two germline ends. The CDR3 DNA sequence: TGCAGTGCTCCCTTCACGGACACATCCTACGAGCAGTACTTC. This encodes CSAPFTDTSYEQYF.

This clonotype was detected ten times or more. This rearrangement joins TRBV6-6 to TRBJ1-1; TRBD1 agrees at 7 bases. The CDR3 totals 13 residues. With V trimmed by 6 bases and J by 1 base, 2 bases remained unmatched. Germline lookup yields CDR1 MNHNY and CDR2 SVGAGI (reference sequence). CDR3 protein: CASSGTENTEAFF. CDR3 coding DNA: TGTGCCAGCAGCGGGACAGAGAACACTGAAGCTTTCTTT.

This clonotype turned up a few times. This chain joins TRBV28 and TRBJ1-2; perhaps TRBD1 as D (5 bases). The CDR3 is 13 residues long. Germline V gives CDR1 MDHEN, CDR2 SYDVKM. V was clipped by 6 bases and J by 9 bases, with 17 bases between them. In DNA form, the CDR3 reads TGTGCCAGCAGCTTAACCAGGGAAGAGAGCTACACCTTC. Translation gives CASSLTREESYTF.

This clonotype showed up many times. V is TRBV7-2 and J is TRBJ2-5; D uncertain. The CDR3 consists of 14 residues. V lost 2 bases, J lost 5 bases, and 12 bases lay in between. Germline assignment: CDR1 SGHTA and CDR2 FQGNSA. The CDR3: CASSLRPEPETQYF. The DNA for the CDR3 is TGTGCCAGCAGCTTAAGGCCCGAGCCGGAGACCCAGTACTTC.

The sample holds many counts of this clonotype. The V gene is TRBV6-1, the J gene TRBJ1-5, with 7 bases matching TRBD1. CDR3 length: 15 residues. Trimming took 8 bases from V and 0 from J; bases not matched to a gene: 7. CDR1 and CDR2 (germline): MNHNS, SASEGT. CDR3 sequence (DNA): TGTGCCAGCCGACGAACAGGGGATAGCAATCAGCCCCAGCATTTT. The encoded protein is CASRRTGDSNQPQHF.

This clonotype was seen many times. This sequence joins TRBV5-6 and TRBJ1-4; TRBD1 matches 10 bases. This CDR3 is 15 amino acids long. V lost 0 bases to trimming and J lost 8 bases; unmatched junction nucleotides: 4. Germline CDR1 SGHDT, CDR2 YYEEEE. The chain's CDR3 is CASSLEGTGEEKLFF. The CDR3 DNA reads as TGTGCCAGCAGCTTGGAAGGGACAGGGGAGGAAAAACTGTTTTTT.

This clonotype has a count of ten or more. The J gene is TRBJ1-1, the V gene TRBV12-3 or TRBV12-4; TRBD1 might be the D (6 bases). Trimming cost V 8 bases and J 3 bases, with 16 bases left between them. This CDR3 comprises 14 residues. The CDR3 DNA is TGTGCCAGCGAGGAACAGGGAGAGTACACTGAAGCTTTCTTT. Translation: CASEEQGEYTEAFF.

The chain combines TRBV6-2 or TRBV6-3 with TRBJ2-7; D perhaps matches TRBD2 (6 bases). This CDR3 has 14 amino acids. CDR1 MNHEY and CDR2 SVGEGT come from the germline V gene. The germline V and J ends were trimmed by 0 bases and 3 bases, with 9 bases remaining between them. CDR3 amino acids: CASSYSMGLYEQYF. CDR3 sequence (DNA): TGTGCCAGCAGTTACTCCATGGGACTCTACGAGCAGTACTTC.

This clonotype was counted ten times or more. J is TRBJ2-7 and V is TRBV5-1; 8 bases align to TRBD1. V lost 0 bases to trimming and J lost 2 bases; unmatched junction nucleotides: 1. The CDR3 runs to 14 residues. Germline CDR1 reads SGHRS; CDR2 reads YFSETQ. The CDR3 DNA sequence: TGCGCCAGCAGCTTGGTACAGGGGGCCTACGAGCAGTACTTC. Translation gives CASSLVQGAYEQYF.

This clonotype was found many times. The chain recombines TRBV27 with TRBJ2-7; 8 positions agree with TRBD1. In germline, CDR1 is MNHEY, CDR2 SMNVEV (reference sequence). Trimming took 6 bases from V and 0 from J; bases not matched to a gene: 7. The CDR3 runs 15 residues. In nucleotides, the CDR3 is TGTGCCAGCAGCTTGGGACAGGCTAGCTCCTACGAGCAGTACTTC. Residues: CASSLGQASSYEQYF.